This T cell receptor beta chain was sequenced in a study of OX40 agonist ivuxolimab in advanced cancers. TCRdb's copy holds only in-frame clones and misses some; the assay was immunoSEQ multiplex PCR. The data hold roughly 79,000 clones, with approximately 90% observed a single time. As for this clone: The antigen is not known.

Germline V CDR1 and CDR2: SGHTA, FQGTGA. Between the trimmed V and J ends, which lost 6 bases and 2 bases, there was a span of 10 bases. CDR3 length: 13 amino acids. Findings of the study overall: At doses 0.1 to 3.0 mg/kg, CD4+ and CD8+ clones expanded.

The receptor's source is an adult with an advanced solid tumor such as melanoma, head and neck, liver or kidney cancer. Sequences were derived from CD4+ or CD8+ T cells sorted from blood, sampled in a trial of the OX40 agonist ivuxolimab. The chain is built from TRBV7-3 and TRBJ2-5; D gene unclear. The CDR3, as DNA: TGTGCCAGCAGTCGGAGTAGGCAAGAGACCCAGTACTTC. It specifies CASSRSRQETQYF.